These T cell receptor beta chains were read from a single sample in a study of T-cell reconstitution after alpha-beta-depleted transplantation in children. TCRdb recomputed calls from the PCR reads with MiXCR, one row per CDR3 protein. This sample yields about 230,000 distinct CDR3 sequences, of which roughly 9% are seen a single time; approximately 6.6% belongs to the top ten. The sample here was PBMCs from the stem cell graft donor, taken from the stem cell graft. All receptors come from a human donor who donated a stem cell graft to a child with acute lymphoblastic leukemia. The CDR3 runs from the conserved cysteine through the conserved F or W. A D gene is named only where the DNA matches it firmly.

TRBJ2-5 | - | TRBV29-1 | CSVDRGLGGETQYF
TRBJ2-7 | TRBD1 | TRBV6-5 | CASSYRDSLYEQYF
TRBJ1-4 | - | TRBV4-3 | CASSQDPGTDATNEKLFF
TRBJ2-5 | TRBD2 | TRBV5-1 | CASSPTAGGQPGNTQYF
TRBJ2-1 | - | TRBV11-3 | CASRQGLGSSYNEQFF
TRBJ2-7 | TRBD1 | TRBV27 | CASSNTGTGRYEQYF
TRBJ1-3 | TRBD1 | TRBV10-3 | CAITKDRGLDTIYF
TRBJ2-5 | - | TRBV19 | CASRFGETQYF
TRBJ2-7 | TRBD1 | TRBV12-3/TRBV12-4 | CASSFLDRGSYEQYF
TRBJ2-7 | TRBD1 | TRBV5-1 | CASSLANNRDRGDEQYF